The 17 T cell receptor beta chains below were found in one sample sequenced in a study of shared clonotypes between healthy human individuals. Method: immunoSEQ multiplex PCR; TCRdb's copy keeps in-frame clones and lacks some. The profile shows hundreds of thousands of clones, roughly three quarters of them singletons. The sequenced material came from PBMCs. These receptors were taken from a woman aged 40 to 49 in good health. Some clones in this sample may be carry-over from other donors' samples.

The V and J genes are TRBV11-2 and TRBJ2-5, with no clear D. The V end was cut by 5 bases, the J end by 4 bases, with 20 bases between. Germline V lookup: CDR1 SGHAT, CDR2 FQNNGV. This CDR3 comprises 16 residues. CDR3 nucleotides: TGTGCCAGCAGCCCCCTCTCCGGACGGAGCATAGAGACCCAGTACTTC. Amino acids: CASSPLSGRSIETQYF.

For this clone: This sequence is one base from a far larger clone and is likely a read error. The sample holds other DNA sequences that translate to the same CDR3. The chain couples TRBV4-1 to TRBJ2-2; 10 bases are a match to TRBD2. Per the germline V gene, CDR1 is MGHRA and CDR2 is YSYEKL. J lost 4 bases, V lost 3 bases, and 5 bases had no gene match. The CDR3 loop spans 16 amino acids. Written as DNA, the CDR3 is TGCGCCAGCAGCCAGCTAGCGGGAGTGACCACCGGGGAGCTGTTTTTT. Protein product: CASSQLAGVTTGELFF.

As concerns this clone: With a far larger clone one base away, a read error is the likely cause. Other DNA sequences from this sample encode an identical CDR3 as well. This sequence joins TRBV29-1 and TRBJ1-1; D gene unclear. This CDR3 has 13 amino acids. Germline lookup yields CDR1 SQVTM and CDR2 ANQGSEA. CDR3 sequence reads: CSVSGNMNTEAFF. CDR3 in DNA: TGCAGCGTCTCGGGGAACATGAACACTGAAGCTTTCTTC.

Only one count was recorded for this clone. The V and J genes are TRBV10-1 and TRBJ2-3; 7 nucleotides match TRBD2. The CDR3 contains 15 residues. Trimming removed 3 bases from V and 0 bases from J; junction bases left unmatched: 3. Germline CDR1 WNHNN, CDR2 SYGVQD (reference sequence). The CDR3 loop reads CASSELAISTDTQYF. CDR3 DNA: TGCGCCAGCAGTGAACTAGCGATAAGCACAGATACGCAGTATTTT.

Here the CDR3 DNA reads TGTGCCACCAGGGCAGACAGGGCGGTAGAAAAACTGTTTTTT. Translating it yields CATRADRAVEKLFF. The V gene is TRBV15, the J gene TRBJ1-4, with TRBD1 identical over 7 bases. V gave up 6 bases and J gave up 8 bases; unmatched junction bases: 9. The CDR3 totals 14 residues. CDR1 and CDR2 from the germline V gene are LNHNV and YYDKDF (reference sequence).

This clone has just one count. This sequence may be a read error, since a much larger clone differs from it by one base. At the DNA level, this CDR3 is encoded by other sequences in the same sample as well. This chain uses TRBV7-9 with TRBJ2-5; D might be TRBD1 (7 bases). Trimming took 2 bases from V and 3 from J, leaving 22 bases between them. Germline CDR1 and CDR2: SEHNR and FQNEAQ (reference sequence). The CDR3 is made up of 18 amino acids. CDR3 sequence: CASSLSVLSQGEEETQYF. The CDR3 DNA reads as TGTGCCAGCAGCTTAAGTGTGTTGTCGCAGGGGGAGGAAGAGACCCAGTACTTC.

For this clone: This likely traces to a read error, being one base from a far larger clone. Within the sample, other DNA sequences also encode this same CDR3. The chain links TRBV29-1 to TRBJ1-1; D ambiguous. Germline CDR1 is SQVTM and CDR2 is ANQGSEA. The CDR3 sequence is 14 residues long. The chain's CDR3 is CSVVLTRGGIEAFF. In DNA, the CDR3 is TGCAGCGTTGTCCTAACCCGGGGTGGGATTGAAGCCTTCTTT.

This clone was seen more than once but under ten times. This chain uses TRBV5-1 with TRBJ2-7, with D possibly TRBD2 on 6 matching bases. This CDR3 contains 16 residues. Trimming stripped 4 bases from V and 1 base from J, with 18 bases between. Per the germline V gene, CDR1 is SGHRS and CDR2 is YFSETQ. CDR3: CASSHSSGTLSYEQYF. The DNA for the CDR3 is TGCGCCAGCAGCCACTCCTCTGGGACTCTGTCCTACGAGCAGTACTTC.

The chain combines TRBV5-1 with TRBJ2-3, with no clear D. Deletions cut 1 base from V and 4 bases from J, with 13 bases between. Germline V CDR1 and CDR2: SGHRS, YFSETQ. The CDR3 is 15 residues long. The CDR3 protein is CASSLIVGWADTQYF. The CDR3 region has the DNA TGCGCCAGCAGCTTGATTGTCGGATGGGCAGATACGCAGTATTTT.

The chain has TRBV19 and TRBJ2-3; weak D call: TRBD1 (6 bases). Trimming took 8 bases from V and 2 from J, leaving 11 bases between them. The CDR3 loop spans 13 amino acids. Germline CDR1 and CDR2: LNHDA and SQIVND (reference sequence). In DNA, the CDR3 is TGTGCCAGTGGGAACAGGGACACAGATACGCAGTATTTT. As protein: CASGNRDTDTQYF.

DNA of the CDR3: TGTGCCAGCAGTATTGTGGCCCTCAATCAGCCCCAGCATTTT. It translates to CASSIVALNQPQHF. This sequence joins TRBV6-6 and TRBJ1-5; D unresolved. V was cut by 5 bases and J by 3 bases, with 11 bases left in between. Germline CDR1 is MNHNY and CDR2 is SVGAGI (reference sequence). The CDR3 has 14 amino acids.

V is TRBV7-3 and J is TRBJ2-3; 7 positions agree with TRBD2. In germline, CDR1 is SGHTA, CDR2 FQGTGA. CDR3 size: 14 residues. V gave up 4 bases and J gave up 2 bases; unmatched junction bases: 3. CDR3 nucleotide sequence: TGTGCCAGCAGCTCTAGCGGCTCCACAGATACGCAGTATTTT. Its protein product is CASSSSGSTDTQYF.

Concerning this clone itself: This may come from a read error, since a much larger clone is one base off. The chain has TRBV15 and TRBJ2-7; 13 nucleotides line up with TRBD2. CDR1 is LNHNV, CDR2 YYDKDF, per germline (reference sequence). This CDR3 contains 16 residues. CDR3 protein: CATSKGLAGVSYEQHF. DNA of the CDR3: TGTGCCACCAGCAAAGGACTAGCGGGAGTATCCTACGAGCAGCACTTC.

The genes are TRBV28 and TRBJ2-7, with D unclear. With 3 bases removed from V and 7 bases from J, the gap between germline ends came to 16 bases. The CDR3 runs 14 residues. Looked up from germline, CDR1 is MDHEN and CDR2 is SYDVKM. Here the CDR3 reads CASSFIAGPWEQYF. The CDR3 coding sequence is TGTGCCAGCAGTTTTATAGCTGGCCCCTGGGAGCAGTACTTC.

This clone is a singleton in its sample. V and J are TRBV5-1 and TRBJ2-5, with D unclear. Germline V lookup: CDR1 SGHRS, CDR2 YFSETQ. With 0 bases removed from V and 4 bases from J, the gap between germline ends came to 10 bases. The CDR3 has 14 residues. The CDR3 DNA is TGCGCCAGCAGCTTGGGCGGTAGGGCAGAGACCCAGTACTTC. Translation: CASSLGGRAETQYF.

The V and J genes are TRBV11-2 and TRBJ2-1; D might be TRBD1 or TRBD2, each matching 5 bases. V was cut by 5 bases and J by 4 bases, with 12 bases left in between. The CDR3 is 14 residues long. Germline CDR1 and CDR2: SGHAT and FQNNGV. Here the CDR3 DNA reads TGTGCCAGCAGCCCGGGACGAACTTACAATGAGCAGTTCTTC. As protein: CASSPGRTYNEQFF.

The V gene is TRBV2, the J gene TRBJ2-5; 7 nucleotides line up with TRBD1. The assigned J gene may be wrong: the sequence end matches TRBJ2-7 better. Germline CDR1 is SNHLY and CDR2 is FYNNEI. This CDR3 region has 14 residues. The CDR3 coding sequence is TGTGCCAGCGCCCTCTACAGGGGCCAATACGAGCAGTACTTC. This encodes CASALYRGQYEQYF.